These T cell receptor beta chains were read from a single sample in a study of PD-1 blockade in classical Hodgkin lymphoma. Generated by immunoSEQ multiplex PCR, the TCRdb table keeps only in-frame clones and is missing some. Here the sample spans about 98,000 clones, 81% being singletons. The sequencing used peripheral blood mononuclear cells (PBMCs), collected before the second cycle of nivolumab. Receptors originate from a human donor with classical Hodgkin lymphoma. CDR3s leave out the opening cysteine and the closing phenylalanine or tryptophan. Fields, in order: V gene, J gene, CDR3 protein.

>TRBV5-1|TRBJ2-7
ASSRTSGNYEQY
>TRBV7-9|TRBJ2-1
ASSFRVDEQF
>TRBV5-6|TRBJ2-6
ASSNAGGGANVLT
>TRBV7-2|TRBJ2-7
ASSLEGWRTGSVQY
>TRBV5-1|TRBJ1-2
ASSLWAADYGYT
>TRBV7-9|TRBJ1-5
ASSLGWGNQPQH
>TRBV7-2|TRBJ2-1
ASSLVAVYNEQF
>TRBV28|TRBJ1-4
ASGLGGGGVLHEKLF
>TRBV5-6|TRBJ1-4
ASSGPTALDEKLF
>TRBV10-3|TRBJ1-1
AISESDRANTEAF
>TRBV9|TRBJ1-4
ASSVEAGTGGRDEKLF
>TRBV6-1|TRBJ1-4
ASRGTGIGEKLF
>TRBV10-3|TRBJ2-2
AISGSRTNTGELF
>TRBV30|TRBJ1-3
AWSNTGNTIY
>TRBV2|TRBJ1-5
ASSEQGVDNQPQH
>TRBV28|TRBJ1-2
ASSRQVNYGYT
>TRBV10-3|TRBJ1-1
AISDSRGGGNTEAF
>TRBV19|TRBJ2-7
ASTSGTPSSYEQY
>TRBV5-1|TRBJ1-1
ASTPAPSNTEAF
>TRBV7-2|TRBJ2-7
ASSRPSGEQY
>TRBV5-8|TRBJ1-1
ASSRLQGSSEAF
>TRBV27|TRBJ1-4
ASSLPEPTSPATNEKLF
>TRBV11-3|TRBJ2-3
ASSRGYTQY
>TRBV10-3|TRBJ2-2
AISPDRVPGELF
>TRBV30|TRBJ1-1
ACLQNTEAF
>TRBV19|TRBJ2-3
ASSMRRQGTDTQY
>TRBV5-4|TRBJ2-5
ASSAMTGQKTQY
>TRBV6-5|TRBJ1-2
ASSYRGQGGGYT
>TRBV10-2|TRBJ2-3
ASRTLPNTDTQY
>TRBV5-4|TRBJ1-3
ASSVGQGADTIY
>TRBV7-3|TRBJ2-1
ASSLGIYNEQF
>TRBV7-9|TRBJ1-2
ASSPQQGRGIYGYT
>TRBV5-4|TRBJ2-2
ASSSGGDYTGELF
>TRBV30|TRBJ2-7
AWGKSTLGGEQY
>TRBV19|TRBJ2-1
ASSAREYDEQF
>TRBV10-3|TRBJ2-5
AISDGTTAETQY
>TRBV5-1|TRBJ2-1
ASSPGQVPIGNEQF
>TRBV30|TRBJ2-3
AWSVQGADTQY
>TRBV5-6|TRBJ2-1
ASSLVGGSNNEQF
>TRBV5-6|TRBJ2-7
ASSVYDEQY
>TRBV6-1|TRBJ2-1
ASRASGNIYNEQF
>TRBV2|TRBJ2-6
ASSVGRSGANVLT
>TRBV6-1|TRBJ2-1
ASTNRVGNEQF
>TRBV30|TRBJ1-2
AWSEDGARGYT
>TRBV10-3|TRBJ2-5
AISVGDRTTETQY
>TRBV7-2|TRBJ2-3
ASSLAGTSGSFQDTQY
>TRBV6-1|TRBJ2-7
ASSLVAGGQYEQY
>TRBV10-3|TRBJ1-4
AISSGTEGEKLF
>TRBV19|TRBJ1-3
ASSIDPDGGNTIY
>TRBV2|TRBJ2-7
ASTVTLESTGDS
>TRBV2|TRBJ2-2
ASSHLGLAGGPSGELF